Each of the 16 T cell receptor beta chains below was sequenced from the same sample in a study of blood T cell repertoires in COVID-19. Assay: immunoSEQ multiplex PCR; the TCRdb copy retains only in-frame clones and omits some. The table records more than 150,000 clones, about 86% of them present only once. Source material: peripheral blood. The origin of the receptors is a man aged 45 to 65 with active or convalescent COVID-19.

This clone was counted ten times or more. The V call is TRBV19, the J call TRBJ1-1, with D tentatively TRBD1 (6 bases). V lost 7 bases, J lost 1 base, and 13 bases lay in between. Germline V gives CDR1 LNHDA, CDR2 SQIVND (reference sequence). The CDR3 sequence is 14 residues long. CDR3 region: CASTLGGPNTEAFF. CDR3 bases: TGTGCCAGTACCCTCGGGGGGCCGAACACTGAAGCTTTCTTT.

J is TRBJ1-2 and V is TRBV11-3; tentative D call: TRBD1 (6 bases). The CDR3 is 15 amino acids. Germline V gene lookup returns CDR1 SGHNT and CDR2 YENEEA. V dropped 5 bases and J dropped 8 bases, with 21 bases sitting between them. CDR3 amino acids: CASSPLQAQGGGYTF. CDR3 nucleotides: TGTGCCAGCAGCCCCCTTCAAGCACAGGGCGGCGGCTACACCTTC.

This clone was seen a single time. The V and J genes are TRBV2 and TRBJ2-7, with TRBD2 as a possible D gene (6 bases). Germline lookup yields CDR1 SNHLY and CDR2 FYNNEI. The CDR3 contains 13 residues. With 4 bases removed from V and 4 bases from J, the gap between germline ends came to 11 bases. CDR3 loop: CASSGPGRYEQYF. The CDR3 nucleotides are TGTGCCAGCAGTGGCCCAGGGAGGTACGAGCAGTACTTC. Full variable domain (remainder filled in from reference TRBV2 and TRBJ2-7): EPEVTQTPSHQVTQMGQEVILRCVPISNHLYFYWYRQILGQKVEFLVSFYNNEISEKSEIFDDQFSVERPDGSNFTLKIRSTKLEDSAMYFCASSGPGRYEQYFGPGTRLTVT.

The rearrangement uses TRBV6-4 and TRBJ2-2, with 8 bases fitting TRBD1. This CDR3 has 16 residues. Per the germline V gene, CDR1 is MRHNA and CDR2 is SNTAGT. V lost 0 bases and J lost 6; bases outside the gene matches: 6. CDR3 DNA: TGTGCCAGCAGTGACTCAGGACAGGGATCCTCCGGGGAGCTGTTTTTT. It translates to CASSDSGQGSSGELFF.

The chain has TRBV7-2 and TRBJ2-5; 9 nucleotides match TRBD2. The length of the CDR3 is 14 residues. The germline gives CDR1 SGHTA, CDR2 FQGNSA. V gave up 5 bases and J gave up 3 bases; unmatched junction bases: 4. Written as DNA, the CDR3 is TGTGCCAGCAGCGCTCGACTAGCGGAAGAGACCCAGTACTTC. As protein: CASSARLAEETQYF.

This chain joins TRBV7-2 and TRBJ2-5; no firm D call. This CDR3 region has 14 residues. V shed 4 bases and J shed 4 bases, with 13 bases lying between them. Germline CDR1 SGHTA, CDR2 FQGNSA. In DNA form, the CDR3 reads TGTGCCAGCAGCTCGGATCCAGGAATAGAGACCCAGTACTTC. Translation gives CASSSDPGIETQYF.

The V and J genes are TRBV4-3 and TRBJ1-3; 8 positions agree with TRBD1. Trimming cost V 4 bases and J 2 bases; bases outside gene matches: 7. This CDR3 region has 16 residues. Germline V lookup: CDR1 LGHNA, CDR2 YSLEER. The CDR3 protein is CASSPTTGVAGNTIYF. The CDR3 DNA sequence: TGCGCCAGCAGCCCCACGACAGGGGTCGCTGGAAACACCATATATTTT.

The chain carries TRBV10-3 and TRBJ2-3; D might be TRBD2 (5 bases). Germline values: CDR1 ENHRY, CDR2 SYGVKD. The CDR3 consists of 14 residues. The CDR3 protein is CAHRLGYGEDTQYF. The CDR3 bases are TGTGCTCATCGTCTGGGTTACGGGGAAGATACGCAGTATTTT.

This clone was detected a few times. The chain couples TRBV15 to TRBJ1-1; maybe TRBD1 (5 bases). CDR3 length equals 15 residues. Germline V lookup: CDR1 LNHNV, CDR2 YYDKDF (reference sequence). V lost 0 bases, J lost 4 bases, and 12 bases lay in between. The CDR3 coding sequence is TGTGCCACCAGCAGAGACAGCAGGGAAACCACTGAAGCTTTCTTT. Its translation: CATSRDSRETTEAFF.

V is TRBV27 and J is TRBJ1-2, with a tentative D call TRBD1 (6 bases). CDR3 length: 16 amino acids. Germline V gene lookup returns CDR1 MNHEY and CDR2 SMNVEV (reference sequence). Trimming left V 5 bases short and J 5 bases short, with 21 bases between. As DNA, the CDR3 is TGTGCCAGCAGTCCCGGGACACTAGACATTACGTATGGCTACACCTTC. This encodes CASSPGTLDITYGYTF.

The chain uses TRBV5-8 and TRBJ2-7; 9 bases fit TRBD1. With 2 bases clipped from V and 1 base from J, the junction kept 4 bases outside the gene matches. The length of the CDR3 is 15 residues. Germline CDR1 and CDR2: SGHTS and YDEGEE. The CDR3 region is CASSLPGTGSYEQYF. The CDR3 DNA follows: TGTGCCAGCAGCTTACCCGGGACAGGGTCCTACGAGCAGTACTTC.

This chain connects TRBV9 to TRBJ1-1; D remains unclear. This CDR3 spans 13 amino acids. V shed 0 bases and J shed 6 bases, with 9 bases lying between them. CDR1 and CDR2 from the germline V gene are SGDLS and YYNGEE. This chain's CDR3 is CASSVGNSPEAFF. The CDR3 bases are TGTGCCAGCAGCGTAGGTAACAGTCCTGAAGCTTTCTTT.

The V gene is TRBV20-1, the J gene TRBJ1-5; D remains ambiguous. Per germline, CDR1 DFQATT and CDR2 SNEGSKA (reference sequence). The CDR3 covers 13 residues. Trimming took off 3 bases at V and 0 bases at J, with 6 bases between the two ends. The CDR3 DNA sequence: TGCAGTGCTAGTATCAGTAGCAATCAGCCCCAGCATTTT. This translates into CSASISSNQPQHF.

The V gene is TRBV5-1, the J gene TRBJ2-1; 12 bases agree with TRBD2. The CDR3 spans 13 residues. CDR1 is SGHRS, CDR2 YFSETQ, per germline. Trimming took 3 bases from V and 15 from J; bases not matched to a gene: 7. Written as DNA, the CDR3 is TGCGCCAGCAGCTCTCCGACTAGCGGGGGTTGGTTCTTC. It codes for CASSSPTSGGWFF.

This clone was seen more than once but under ten times. The chain uses TRBV25-1 and TRBJ2-3; 10 nucleotides match TRBD2. Per germline, CDR1 MGHDK and CDR2 SYGVNS. The CDR3 consists of 16 residues. The ends lost 8 bases at V and 4 bases at J; junction bases unmatched: 12. The CDR3 protein is CASARALAGAADTQYF. In DNA, the CDR3 is TGTGCCAGCGCAAGAGCCCTAGCGGGGGCAGCAGATACGCAGTATTTT.

The chain couples TRBV10-3 to TRBJ1-3; the D gene is possibly TRBD1 (6 bases). This CDR3 is built from 15 residues. Germline CDR1 reads ENHRY; CDR2 reads SYGVKD. V shed 11 bases and J shed 0 bases, with 17 bases lying between them. This chain's CDR3 is CASHREGDSGNTIYF. CDR3 DNA sequence: TGTGCCTCCCACCGGGAGGGGGACTCTGGAAACACCATATATTTT.